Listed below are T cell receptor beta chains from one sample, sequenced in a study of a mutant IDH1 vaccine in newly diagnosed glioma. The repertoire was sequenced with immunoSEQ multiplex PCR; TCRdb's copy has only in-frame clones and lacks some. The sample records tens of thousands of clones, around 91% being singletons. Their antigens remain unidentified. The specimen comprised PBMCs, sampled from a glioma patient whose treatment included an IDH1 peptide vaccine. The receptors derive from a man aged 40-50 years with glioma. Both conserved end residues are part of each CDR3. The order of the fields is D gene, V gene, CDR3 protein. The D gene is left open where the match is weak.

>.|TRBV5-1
CASSLGQSYGYTF
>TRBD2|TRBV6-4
CASSDTSGGANEQFF
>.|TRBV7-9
CASSLARAAYGYTF
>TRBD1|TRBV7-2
CASSLRDRDIMNTEAFF
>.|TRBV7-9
CASRQTTNGGNTIYF
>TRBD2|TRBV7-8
CASSLRGEGHGTGELFF
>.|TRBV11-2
CATAPMGSRWDNEQFF
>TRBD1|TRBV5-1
CASRRDRGEGTEAFF
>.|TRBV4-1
CASSYPVWGASEKLFF
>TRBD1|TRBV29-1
CSAFTGTGNTEAFF
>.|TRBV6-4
CASSDSSVNSGAFF
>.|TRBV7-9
CASSLLRTESGNTIYF
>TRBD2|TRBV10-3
CAISEGREGPGNEQFF
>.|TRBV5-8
CASSFRRGGAFF
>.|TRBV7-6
CASSLDDGNQPQHF
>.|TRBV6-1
CASSGGRVAFF
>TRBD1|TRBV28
CASSLRSLGPQGASYEQYF
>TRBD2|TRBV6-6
CASSYIASGQETQYF
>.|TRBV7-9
CASSSEGNRGNQPQHF